The clone carrying this T cell receptor beta chain was detected only once. Its target is not known. This CDR3 has 15 amino acids. Germline CDR1 is SGHAT and CDR2 is FQNNGV. V lost 1 base and J lost 2; bases outside the gene matches: 2. The data are from a study of PD-1 blockade in classical Hodgkin lymphoma. Study-wide points: By C4D1, CD4+ diversity increased significantly, especially in complete responders.

Here immunoSEQ multiplex PCR was the method, and the copy in TCRdb shows in-frame clones only, minus some. The table records more than 55,000 clones, 88% of them present only once. Relapse was seen in all patients after autologous stem cell transplantation, and brentuximab vedotin exposure was variable. The chain is built from TRBV11-2 and TRBJ2-7; 10 positions agree with TRBD1. The material was peripheral blood mononuclear cells (PBMCs), obtained before the second cycle of nivolumab. The sequence was collected from a human donor with classical Hodgkin lymphoma. The CDR3 here is CASSLVGQGAYEQYF. DNA of the CDR3: TGTGCCAGCAGCTTAGTCGGACAGGGGGCCTACGAGCAGTACTTC.